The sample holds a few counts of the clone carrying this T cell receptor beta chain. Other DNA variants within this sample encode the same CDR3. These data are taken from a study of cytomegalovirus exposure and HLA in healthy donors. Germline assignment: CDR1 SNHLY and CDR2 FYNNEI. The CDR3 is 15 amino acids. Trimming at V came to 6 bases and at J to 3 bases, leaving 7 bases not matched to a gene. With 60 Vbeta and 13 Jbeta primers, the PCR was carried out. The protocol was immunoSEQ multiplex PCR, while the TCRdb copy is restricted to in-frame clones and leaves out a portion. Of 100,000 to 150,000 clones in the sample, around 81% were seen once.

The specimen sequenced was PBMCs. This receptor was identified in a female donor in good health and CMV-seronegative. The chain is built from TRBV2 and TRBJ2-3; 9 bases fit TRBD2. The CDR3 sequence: CASSLGLAGTDTQYF. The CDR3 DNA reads TGTGCCAGCAGCTTGGGACTAGCTGGGACAGATACGCAGTATTTT.